This T cell receptor (beta chain) was captured by sequencing in a study of shared clonotypes between healthy human individuals. The split of CD4+ cells yielded CD45RA+ naive and CD45RA-negative memory subsets. The authors distributed each subset's genomic DNA evenly over several immunoSEQ plates. TCRdb's copy holds only in-frame clones and misses some; the assay was immunoSEQ multiplex PCR. The sample carries approximately 2,300,000 clones, just under 95% recorded once. The sample consisted of naive CD4+ T cells from PBMCs. The subset denotes: CD45RA+ positively selected. The sequence was obtained from a man between 18 and 29 years old in good health. Some clones in this sample may be carry-over from other donors' samples.

DNA for the CDR3: TGTGCCAGCAGTTTAACCTGGGGGGTCACAGGGCGGGCCCTGTGGGAGACCCAGTACTTC. This codes for CASSLTWGVTGRALWETQYF. The chain recombines TRBV28 with TRBJ2-5; D possibly matches TRBD1 or TRBD2 (6 bases each). The germline V gene has CDR1 MDHEN and CDR2 SYDVKM. V was cut by 2 bases and J by 5 bases, with 30 bases left in between. The CDR3 runs to 20 residues. Looking up the rest from reference TRBV28 and TRBJ2-5 gives the full variable domain: DVKVTQSSRYLVKRTGEKVFLECVQDMDHENMFWYRQDPGLGLRLIYFSYDVKMKEKGDIPEGYSVSREKKERFSLILESASTNQTSMYLCASSLTWGVTGRALWETQYFGPGTRLLVL.